One and the same sample provided the 27 T cell receptor beta chains below, sequenced in a study of shared clonotypes between healthy human individuals (dated by TCRdb to 2018 to 2021). Receptor libraries were prepared by the immunoSEQ multiplex PCR assay. Not all clones reach the TCRdb copy of this immuneACCESS table, which keeps in-frame sequences only. Checked studies attribute under half of the gap to unresolved V genes and leave the rest unexplained. The sample table records roughly 2,300,000 clones; around 92% of these occur just once. Approximately 0.39% of the sample is held by the ten biggest clonotypes. Specimen: naive CD4+ T cells from PBMCs. According to the study, the label for this sample's cell subset or site signals: CD45RA+ positively selected. The receptors originated from a man aged 18-30 years in good health. Some clones in this sample may be carry-over from other donors' samples.

About this clone: Other DNA sequences from this sample encode an identical CDR3 as well. The gene calls are TRBV7-3 and TRBJ2-1; no clear D. Germline V lookup: CDR1 SGHTA, CDR2 FQGTGA. This CDR3 comprises 13 residues. Trimming left V 1 base short and J 4 bases short, with 5 bases between. In nucleotides, the CDR3 is TGTGCCAGCAGCTTAAGTCTATACAATGAGCAGTTCTTC. Residues: CASSLSLYNEQFF. The whole variable domain, remainder taken from reference TRBV7-3 and TRBJ2-1, is GAGVSQTPSNKVTEKGKYVELRCDPISGHTALYWYRQSLGQGPEFLIYFQGTGAADDSGLPNDRFFAVRPEGSVSTLKIQRTERGDSAVYLCASSLSLYNEQFFGPGTRLTVL.

The chain recombines TRBV7-2 with TRBJ2-5; 8 bases are a match to TRBD2. CDR1 is SGHTA and CDR2 is FQGNSA in the germline V gene. The trim removed 8 bases at V and 3 bases at J, leaving 8 bases unmatched. The CDR3 has 14 amino acids. The CDR3 DNA reads as TGTGCCAGCCCCGGGGGGGACATCGAAGAGACCCAGTACTTC. This encodes CASPGGDIEETQYF.

The J gene is TRBJ1-1, the V gene TRBV6-6; 8 bases match TRBD1. V shed 5 bases and J 0 bases; nucleotides not matched to a gene: 5. CDR1 is MNHNY and CDR2 is SVGAGI in the germline V gene (reference sequence). The CDR3 length is 15 residues. In DNA form, the CDR3 reads TGTGCCAGCAGTCCAAGGACAGGGATGAACACTGAAGCTTTCTTT. Translated: CASSPRTGMNTEAFF.

CDR3 amino acids: CASRTGVGDTQYF. For the CDR3, the DNA is TGCGCCAGCAGGACAGGTGTGGGGGATACGCAGTATTTT. The chain joins TRBV5-1 to TRBJ2-3, with D tentatively TRBD1 (6 bases). CDR3 length: 13 amino acids. Germline CDR1 reads SGHRS; CDR2 reads YFSETQ. Trimming pared 5 bases from V and 6 bases from J, leaving 13 bases between. Drawing the rest from reference TRBV5-1 and TRBJ2-3, the complete variable domain is KAGVTQTPRYLIKTRGQQVTLSCSPISGHRSVSWYQQTPGQGLQFLFEYFSETQRNKGNFPGRFSGRQFSNSRSEMNVSTLELGDSALYLCASRTGVGDTQYFGPGTRLTVL.

Turning to this clone: Other DNA variants within this sample encode the same CDR3. The chain carries TRBV19 and TRBJ1-2; D is undetermined. Trimming took off 0 bases at V and 4 bases at J, with 3 bases between the two ends. Germline V gene data show CDR1 as LNHDA and CDR2 as SQIVND (reference sequence). The CDR3 loop spans 12 amino acids. CDR3 DNA: TGTGCCAGTAGTATAGAGAGCTATGGCTACACCTTC. Its protein product is CASSIESYGYTF. The complete variable domain, with remaining parts taken from reference TRBV19 and TRBJ1-2, reads DGGITQSPKYLFRKEGQNVTLSCEQNLNHDAMYWYRQDPGQGLRLIYYSQIVNDFQKGDIAEGYSVSREKKESFPLTVTSAQKNPTAFYLCASSIESYGYTFGSGTRLTVV.

The chain employs TRBV6-5 and TRBJ1-1; no firm D call. V shed 6 bases and J shed 8 bases, with 16 bases lying between them. CDR1 is MNHEY and CDR2 is SVGAGI in the germline V gene. CDR3 length: 13 residues. The CDR3 reads CASSPPRRAEAFF. DNA of the CDR3: TGTGCCAGCAGCCCACCGCGAAGGGCAGAAGCTTTCTTT.

The chain joins TRBV5-1 to TRBJ2-7, with a weak D call TRBD2 (5 bases). The CDR3 has 15 amino acids. The V end lost 2 bases, the J end lost 4 bases, and 16 bases lay between the germline ends. Germline assignment: CDR1 SGHRS and CDR2 YFSETQ. CDR3 in amino acids: CASSFSEGEPYEQYF. CDR3 DNA sequence: TGCGCCAGCAGCTTTTCTGAGGGAGAACCGTACGAGCAGTACTTC. The full variable domain, its missing parts supplied by reference TRBV5-1 and TRBJ2-7, is KAGVTQTPRYLIKTRGQQVTLSCSPISGHRSVSWYQQTPGQGLQFLFEYFSETQRNKGNFPGRFSGRQFSNSRSEMNVSTLELGDSALYLCASSFSEGEPYEQYFGPGTRLTVT.

With respect to this clone: The sample holds other DNA sequences that translate to the same CDR3. The rearrangement links TRBV28 to TRBJ2-1; 7 nucleotides agree with TRBD2. Germline CDR1 is MDHEN and CDR2 is SYDVKM. The CDR3 totals 15 residues. The V and J ends lost 5 bases and 1 base, in that order; junction bases with no gene match: 5. The CDR3 reads CASSGRGRSYNEQFF. CDR3 in DNA: TGTGCCAGCAGTGGCCGCGGGAGATCCTACAATGAGCAGTTCTTC. The complete variable domain, with remaining parts taken from reference TRBV28 and TRBJ2-1, reads DVKVTQSSRYLVKRTGEKVFLECVQDMDHENMFWYRQDPGLGLRLIYFSYDVKMKEKGDIPEGYSVSREKKERFSLILESASTNQTSMYLCASSGRGRSYNEQFFGPGTRLTVL.

V gene TRBV11-2 combines with J gene TRBJ2-2; D is unclear. The germline V and J ends were trimmed by 1 base and 5 bases, with 11 bases remaining between them. The CDR3 spans 15 residues. Germline values: CDR1 SGHAT, CDR2 FQNNGV. The CDR3, as DNA: TGTGCCAGCAGCTTAGTCTCCTCCGGGACCGGGGAGCTGTTTTTT. Protein: CASSLVSSGTGELFF.

J is TRBJ2-5 and V is TRBV6-6; TRBD1 aligns across 8 bases. The CDR3 totals 16 residues. J lost 2 bases, V lost 2 bases, and 7 bases had no gene match. Germline V lookup: CDR1 MNHNY, CDR2 SVGAGI (reference sequence). CDR3 sequence (DNA): TGTGCCAGCAGTTACGCCAGGGGGCGCGGGCAAGAGACCCAGTACTTC. Its translation is CASSYARGRGQETQYF.

This clone was picked up one time. V is TRBV4-1 and J is TRBJ2-1; TRBD2 might be the D (5 bases). Germline values: CDR1 MGHRA, CDR2 YSYEKL. Trimming pared 3 bases from V and 3 bases from J, leaving 18 bases between. CDR3 length: 17 amino acids. The DNA for the CDR3 is TGCGCCAGCAGCCACCCCAGCCAGTCTAGCATCTACAATGAGCAGTTCTTC. Encoded protein: CASSHPSQSSIYNEQFF.

The rearrangement links TRBV19 to TRBJ2-1, with 12 nucleotides matching TRBD2. The CDR3 totals 16 residues. CDR1 and CDR2 from the germline V gene are LNHDA and SQIVND (reference sequence). V shed 5 bases and J 2 bases; nucleotides not matched to a gene: 4. CDR3 sequence reads: CASSLRTSGTYNEQFF. For the CDR3, the DNA is TGTGCCAGTAGTCTCCGGACTAGCGGGACCTACAATGAGCAGTTCTTC.

This clone was detected only once. The chain is built from TRBV6-5 and TRBJ2-5; 7 bases align to TRBD1. In germline, CDR1 is MNHEY, CDR2 SVGAGI. This CDR3 contains 16 residues. V shed 2 bases, J shed 2 bases, and the junction held 8 bases outside the gene matches. CDR3: CASSYVPSRGQETQYF. The CDR3 DNA reads as TGTGCCAGCAGTTACGTACCCAGCAGGGGGCAAGAGACCCAGTACTTC.

DNA of the CDR3: TGTGCCAGCAGCAAAGGAGCCGGGGCTAACACCGGGGAGCTGTTTTTT. Protein product: CASSKGAGANTGELFF. This rearrangement joins TRBV21-1 to TRBJ2-2. TRBV21-1 is an annotated pseudogene. The CDR3 length is 16 residues.

The chain couples TRBV28 to TRBJ2-7, with 10 bases fitting TRBD2. V was pared by 4 bases and J by 3 bases, with 9 bases of the junction left unmatched. The germline gives CDR1 MDHEN, CDR2 SYDVKM. The CDR3 contains 16 residues. The CDR3: CASSWTPSGRVYEQYF. In DNA form, the CDR3 reads TGTGCCAGCAGTTGGACCCCCAGCGGGAGGGTCTACGAGCAGTACTTC.

The chain has TRBV15 and TRBJ2-1; 9 nucleotides align to TRBD1. The J segment lost 3 bases and the V segment lost 5 bases, leaving 5 bases of the junction unmatched. CDR3 size: 15 residues. The germline V gene has CDR1 LNHNV and CDR2 YYDKDF (reference sequence). The CDR3 DNA follows: TGTGCCACCAGCCCGACAGGGGGTAGCTACAATGAGCAGTTCTTC. It yields the protein CATSPTGGSYNEQFF.

CDR3 amino acids: CASSPHPTSGTAEQYF. CDR3 DNA: TGTGCCAGCAGCCCCCACCCCACTAGCGGGACGGCCGAGCAGTACTTC. V gene TRBV9 combines with J gene TRBJ2-7; 10 bases are a match to TRBD2. CDR1 is SGDLS and CDR2 is YYNGEE in the germline V gene. The trim removed 4 bases at V and 6 bases at J, leaving 13 bases unmatched. The CDR3 is 16 amino acids.

The chain is built from TRBV7-2 and TRBJ2-1, with D possibly TRBD2 on 7 matching bases. The CDR3 is 14 residues long. The V end lost 2 bases, the J end lost 10 bases, and 15 bases lay between the germline ends. Germline CDR1 is SGHTA and CDR2 is FQGNSA. The CDR3 reads CASSLMGGATEQFF. DNA for the CDR3: TGTGCCAGCAGCTTAATGGGGGGGGCTACGGAGCAGTTCTTC.

This clone was counted a few times. The chain couples TRBV2 to TRBJ1-5, with D tentatively TRBD1 (5 bases). Trimming removed 7 bases from V and 1 base from J, with 17 bases in between. This CDR3 comprises 16 residues. The germline V gene has CDR1 SNHLY and CDR2 FYNNEI. The CDR3 DNA is TGTGCCAGCACAGTGATGGGAGGGGAGAGCAATCAGCCCCAGCATTTT. It codes for CASTVMGGESNQPQHF.

The rearrangement joins TRBV30 to TRBJ1-4; possible D gene TRBD1, 5 bases. CDR1 and CDR2 from the germline V gene are GTSNPN and SVGIG (reference sequence). The CDR3 extends over 15 amino acids. Trimming pared 0 bases from V and 5 bases from J, leaving 13 bases between. In DNA form, the CDR3 reads TGTGCCTGGAGTGTACAAGGGGTCCGGAATGAAAAACTGTTTTTT. Translating gives CAWSVQGVRNEKLFF.

This chain joins TRBV11-3 and TRBJ2-1, with D unclear. V lost 0 bases to trimming and J lost 11 bases, with 8 bases between them. CDR3 length equals 12 residues. Per the germline V gene, CDR1 is SGHNT and CDR2 is YENEEA. The CDR3 sequence: CASSLDFAQQFF. CDR3 coding DNA: TGTGCCAGCAGCTTAGATTTCGCTCAGCAGTTCTTC.

The chain joins TRBV6-5 to TRBJ1-4; 7 bases match TRBD1. Germline trimming cut 6 bases from V and 8 bases from J; bases unmatched to any gene: 9. Germline-derived CDR1 and CDR2 are MNHEY and SVGAGI. The CDR3 consists of 14 residues. CDR3 sequence: CASSQGGRGEKLFF. The CDR3 nucleotides are TGTGCCAGCAGCCAAGGGGGCAGGGGAGAAAAACTGTTTTTT.

The V gene is TRBV5-1, the J gene TRBJ2-6, with D possibly being TRBD1 (6 bases). CDR1 SGHRS and CDR2 YFSETQ come from the germline V gene. This CDR3 has 16 residues. V was trimmed by 5 bases and J by 2 bases, leaving 14 bases between them. CDR3 nucleotide sequence: TGCGCCAGCAGGGTGGACAGTGGCCCTGGGGCCAACGTCCTGACTTTC. Residues: CASRVDSGPGANVLTF.

The rearrangement uses TRBV2 and TRBJ1-1; 7 bases agree with TRBD1. CDR3 length equals 14 residues. Germline V CDR1 and CDR2: SNHLY, FYNNEI. V gave up 4 bases and J gave up 0 bases; unmatched junction bases: 2. CDR3 sequence reads: CASSADRVNTEAFF. The CDR3 bases are TGTGCCAGCAGTGCAGACAGGGTGAACACTGAAGCTTTCTTT.

The chain employs TRBV2 and TRBJ2-4; D ambiguous. The CDR3 consists of 13 residues. Germline assignment: CDR1 SNHLY and CDR2 FYNNEI. Trimming cost V 4 bases and J 3 bases, with 7 bases left between them. The CDR3 DNA sequence: TGTGCCAGCAGTGTTGGGGTCAAAAACATTCAGTACTTC. As protein: CASSVGVKNIQYF.

The chain carries TRBV5-1 and TRBJ2-3; 12 bases match TRBD2. V trimming: 0 bases; J trimming: 5 bases; junction bases outside the gene matches: 16. This CDR3 is built from 20 residues. Germline V gives CDR1 SGHRS, CDR2 YFSETQ. The CDR3 nucleotides read TGCGCCAGCAGCTTGGCCCGTAGTACTAGCGGGAGGTCGGGAGGAGATACGCAGTATTTT. This translates into CASSLARSTSGRSGGDTQYF.

This chain joins TRBV29-1 and TRBJ2-7; possibly TRBD2 for D (7 bases). Germline V lookup: CDR1 SQVTM, CDR2 ANQGSEA. Deletions cut 5 bases from V and 1 base from J, with 15 bases between. The CDR3 extends over 14 amino acids. CDR3 amino acids: CSVTRGALSYEQYF. In DNA, the CDR3 is TGCAGCGTTACACGGGGGGCGCTTTCCTACGAGCAGTACTTC.